The sample holds a few counts of the clone carrying this T cell receptor (beta chain). What it binds is unknown. This sample was included in a study of neurological immune-mediated disorders. Trimming removed 5 bases from V and 0 bases from J, with 16 bases in between. CDR1 KGHSH and CDR2 LQKENI come from the germline V gene. This CDR3 is built from 16 residues. TCRdb re-analysed the 5' RACE reads in MiXCR, keeping a single row per CDR3 protein. This table has 65,000 to 95,000 distinct CDR3 sequences, 4.5% to 7.5% appearing once. Noted time point: longitudinal time-point 2. Study-level results: HTLV-1-associated myelopathy showed the most TCR clonal expansion; multiple sclerosis the least, below healthy controls. On phylogenetic grouping, the repertoires of 18 of 34 multiple sclerosis patients fell within one related-CDR3 cluster, constituting a possible signature. For the multiple sclerosis repertoire cluster, an association with any clinical or MRI feature was absent.

Sequenced material: PBMCs. This TCR was recovered from a woman aged 60-70 years with multiple sclerosis. The genes are TRBV18 and TRBJ1-1; the D gene is possibly TRBD1 (5 bases). The CDR3 is CASSSSSTALNTEAFF. The CDR3 DNA reads as TGTGCCAGCTCATCCAGTTCGACAGCCTTGAACACTGAAGCTTTCTTT.